This T cell receptor (beta chain) emerged from a study of radiotherapy plus CTLA-4 blockade in lung cancer. Produced via immunoSEQ multiplex PCR; TCRdb's table is partial and in-frame only. Counted here are about 49,000 clones, about 85% occurring once; the ten biggest clones make up roughly 25%. Germline V CDR1 and CDR2: SGHNT, YYREEE (reference sequence). Trimming removed 0 bases at V and 5 bases at J, with 13 bases between. The CDR3 is 15 residues long. This TCR came from a human donor with non-small cell lung cancer whose response to radiotherapy plus ipilimumab could not be evaluated. The chain uses TRBV5-4 and TRBJ2-3; possible D gene TRBD2, 6 bases. The starting material was peripheral blood, obtained from a patient treated with radiotherapy plus ipilimumab. The DNA for the CDR3 is TGTGCCAGCAGCTTGGGGCCCATGGGGGGAGATACGCAGTATTTT. Translated, it gives CASSLGPMGGDTQYF.